The 23 T cell receptor beta chains below were found in one sample sequenced in a study of T cell changes during pregnancy in multiple sclerosis (dated by TCRdb to about 2019). Library method: the immunoSEQ multiplex PCR assay. Drawn from immuneACCESS, this table holds only the in-frame rearrangements with V and J called that TCRdb kept. Clones are partly lost; checked studies trace under half to an unresolved V gene and leave the rest unexplained. Within this sample are tens of thousands of clones, with 90% to 95% of them counted one time only. Jointly, the top ten make up approximately 0.45% of the sample. Sequencing used CD4+ T cells from peripheral blood mononuclear cells, obtained in the second trimester of pregnancy. The receptors were gathered from a female donor with multiple sclerosis, enrolled in a pregnancy study.

This clone was counted once. V usage is TRBV19 and J usage is TRBJ2-1; 12 positions match TRBD2. The CDR3 extends over 17 amino acids. V lost 6 bases to trimming and J lost 6 bases; unmatched junction nucleotides: 12. Germline V CDR1 and CDR2: LNHDA, SQIVND (reference sequence). CDR3 in amino acids: CASSKWSLAGGTNEQFF. In DNA, the CDR3 is TGTGCCAGTAGCAAATGGTCCCTAGCGGGAGGGACCAATGAGCAGTTCTTC.

Worth noting for this clone: Other DNA sequences in the same sample also yield this CDR3. The chain combines TRBV20-1 with TRBJ2-7; no firm D call. With 1 base removed from V and 3 bases from J, the gap between germline ends came to 4 bases. This CDR3 is 11 amino acids long. Germline assignment: CDR1 DFQATT and CDR2 SNEGSKA (reference sequence). The CDR3 DNA is TGCAGTGCTAGAGTTATCTACGAGCAGTACTTC. Amino acid sequence: CSARVIYEQYF.

This clone was found once. The genes are TRBV7-2 and TRBJ2-5, with 8 bases that match TRBD2. The CDR3 loop spans 15 amino acids. V was clipped by 2 bases and J by 4 bases; unmatched bases: 6. From germline, CDR1 is SGHTA and CDR2 FQGNSA. The CDR3, as DNA: TGTGCCAGCAGCTTACTCGGGCGGGAGGTAGAGACCCAGTACTTC. As protein: CASSLLGREVETQYF.

The chain couples TRBV7-8 to TRBJ1-5, with a tentative D call TRBD1 (5 bases). Per the germline V gene, CDR1 is SGHVS and CDR2 is FQNEAQ. Trimming cost V 5 bases and J 2 bases, with 13 bases left between them. The length of the CDR3 is 15 residues. The DNA of the CDR3 is TGTGCCAGCAGCCCGGCAGGGCCGGGCAATCAGCCCCAGCATTTT. This encodes CASSPAGPGNQPQHF.

V gene TRBV28 combines with J gene TRBJ2-7; TRBD2 agrees at 10 bases. The CDR3 is made up of 15 amino acids. V lost 3 bases, J lost 2 bases, and 4 bases stayed unmatched. Germline CDR1 and CDR2: MDHEN and SYDVKM. Written as DNA, the CDR3 is TGTGCCAGCAGTTTGTCCGGACTAGCGGCCTACGAGCAGTACTTC. It is translated as CASSLSGLAAYEQYF. Based on the CDR3 plus reference TRBV28 and TRBJ2-7, the full variable domain is DVKVTQSSRYLVKRTGEKVFLECVQDMDHENMFWYRQDPGLGLRLIYFSYDVKMKEKGDIPEGYSVSREKKERFSLILESASTNQTSMYLCASSLSGLAAYEQYFGPGTRLTVT.

The gene calls are TRBV4-3 and TRBJ1-4; D not resolved. CDR3 size: 15 residues. Trimming took 4 bases from V and 0 from J, leaving 9 bases between them. Germline V gives CDR1 LGHNA, CDR2 YSLEER. The CDR3 region has the DNA TGCGCCAGCAGCCTCGAGAGTGCAACTAATGAAAAACTGTTTTTT. It translates to CASSLESATNEKLFF.

This clone has only a few counts. J is TRBJ1-1 and V is TRBV6-1; D may be TRBD1 (5 bases). Trimming removed 6 bases at V and 0 bases at J, with 11 bases between. The germline V gene has CDR1 MNHNS and CDR2 SASEGT. The CDR3 length is 14 residues. The CDR3 nucleotides are TGTGCCAGCAGGGACACAGCGTTGAACACTGAAGCTTTCTTT. This translates into CASRDTALNTEAFF.

The chain recombines TRBV30 with TRBJ1-1, with D possibly TRBD1 on 6 matching bases. The CDR3 is made up of 12 amino acids. The V end lost 4 bases, the J end lost 7 bases, and 13 bases lay between the germline ends. Germline CDR1 GTSNPN, CDR2 SVGIG (reference sequence). The CDR3 loop is CAWKRGTVEAFF. For the CDR3, the DNA is TGTGCCTGGAAGAGGGGGACGGTTGAAGCTTTCTTT.

The chain couples TRBV14 to TRBJ1-1, with 7 bases that match TRBD1. Losses at the gene ends were 5 bases for V and 5 bases for J; bases not matched to a gene: 5. From germline, CDR1 is SGHDN and CDR2 FVKESK. CDR3 length: 13 residues. The CDR3 protein is CASSASRGTEAFF. The CDR3 DNA sequence: TGTGCCAGCAGCGCCTCCAGGGGGACTGAAGCTTTCTTT.

The genes are TRBV5-1 and TRBJ2-1; 7 bases map to TRBD2. This CDR3 has 16 residues. The junction had 8 bases not matched to a gene; V was cut back by 4 bases and J by 1 base. CDR1 is SGHRS and CDR2 is YFSETQ in the germline V gene. CDR3 in DNA: TGCGCCAGCAGCCCTTTTGGGCGGGGGTCCTACAATGAGCAGTTCTTC. Translating gives CASSPFGRGSYNEQFF.

The gene calls are TRBV18 and TRBJ1-1, with 9 nucleotides matching TRBD1. The CDR3 length is 12 residues. Trimming cost V 6 bases and J 11 bases; bases outside gene matches: 7. Germline V gene data show CDR1 as KGHSH and CDR2 as LQKENI. CDR3 protein: CASSPGQGLAFF. The CDR3 DNA follows: TGTGCCAGCTCGCCGGGACAGGGACTCGCTTTCTTT.

This chain uses TRBV7-2 with TRBJ2-3, with 8 bases matching TRBD1. CDR1 and CDR2 (germline): SGHTA, FQGNSA. V shed 3 bases, J shed 3 bases, and the junction held 8 bases outside the gene matches. The CDR3 is 16 amino acids. The CDR3 loop is CASSLGRGRGTDTQYF. The CDR3 coding sequence is TGTGCCAGCAGCTTGGGCAGGGGGCGGGGTACAGATACGCAGTATTTT.

The J gene is TRBJ2-2, the V gene TRBV5-4, with a tentative D call TRBD2 (6 bases). Germline V lookup: CDR1 SGHNT, CDR2 YYREEE (reference sequence). The CDR3 has 15 residues. Trimming removed 2 bases at V and 1 base at J, with 9 bases between. The CDR3 nucleotides are TGTGCCAGCAGCTTCGGGGGTGGGAACACCGGGGAGCTGTTTTTT. It encodes CASSFGGGNTGELFF.

This chain connects TRBV18 to TRBJ1-1, with a tentative D call TRBD1 (6 bases). Germline CDR1 KGHSH, CDR2 LQKENI. V shed 4 bases and J shed 1 base, with 10 bases lying between them. This CDR3 contains 14 residues. The CDR3, as DNA: TGTGCCAGCTCACAACAGGGCTCGAACACTGAAGCTTTCTTT. Its protein product is CASSQQGSNTEAFF.

V usage is TRBV10-3 and J usage is TRBJ2-3; 8 nucleotides agree with TRBD2. V lost 9 bases, J lost 3 bases, and 5 bases stayed unmatched. Looked up from germline, CDR1 is ENHRY and CDR2 is SYGVKD. This CDR3 spans 13 amino acids. The CDR3 nucleotides are TGTGCCATTTATCGGGGGGGAACAGATACGCAGTATTTT. Protein product: CAIYRGGTDTQYF.

This clone was counted a single time. This chain uses TRBV15 with TRBJ2-2; 9 nucleotides line up with TRBD2. Germline V CDR1 and CDR2: LNHNV, YYDKDF (reference sequence). With V trimmed by 3 bases and J by 3 bases, 2 bases remained unmatched. The CDR3 covers 15 residues. CDR3 loop: CATSRRLADTGELFF. As DNA, the CDR3 is TGTGCCACCAGCAGGCGACTAGCGGACACCGGGGAGCTGTTTTTT.

The chain uses TRBV5-1 and TRBJ2-5, with 13 bases lining up with TRBD2. Germline CDR1 is SGHRS and CDR2 is YFSETQ. The CDR3 is made up of 15 amino acids. Losses at the gene ends were 4 bases for V and 2 bases for J; bases not matched to a gene: 2. In DNA, the CDR3 is TGCGCCAGCAGCACGGGACTAGCGGGACAAGAGACCCAGTACTTC. This gives the protein CASSTGLAGQETQYF.

The rearrangement links TRBV9 to TRBJ2-3, with 13 bases that match TRBD2. Germline CDR1 is SGDLS and CDR2 is YYNGEE. V lost 0 bases to trimming and J lost 3 bases; unmatched junction nucleotides: 1. The CDR3 runs 16 residues. CDR3 coding DNA: TGTGCCAGCAGCGTAGGACTAGCGGGGGGTACAGATACGCAGTATTTT. Protein sequence: CASSVGLAGGTDTQYF.

This chain joins TRBV5-4 and TRBJ2-4; D perhaps matches TRBD1 (5 bases). Deletions cut 0 bases from V and 6 bases from J, with 10 bases between. The germline gives CDR1 SGHNT, CDR2 YYREEE (reference sequence). The CDR3 has 14 residues. CDR3: CASSLGQTTNIQYF. The CDR3 nucleotides read TGTGCCAGCAGCTTGGGACAGACAACAAACATTCAGTACTTC.

The chain couples TRBV9 to TRBJ2-5; 10 bases agree with TRBD1. This CDR3 has 15 residues. Per the germline V gene, CDR1 is SGDLS and CDR2 is YYNGEE. The V gene end was trimmed by 4 bases and the J gene end by 5 bases; junction bases not matched to a gene: 8. The DNA of the CDR3 is TGTGCCAGCAGCACTCGACAGGGGGCAGGCGAGACCCAGTACTTC. The encoded protein is CASSTRQGAGETQYF. Looking up the rest from reference TRBV9 and TRBJ2-5 gives the full variable domain: DSGVTQTPKHLITATGQRVTLRCSPRSGDLSVYWYQQSLDQGLQFLIQYYNGEERAKGNILERFSAQQFPDLHSELNLSSLELGDSALYFCASSTRQGAGETQYFGPGTRLLVL.

J is TRBJ1-2 and V is TRBV6-6; 8 bases fit TRBD1. CDR1 MNHNY and CDR2 SVGAGI come from the germline V gene (reference sequence). The CDR3 has 15 residues. V trimming: 2 bases; J trimming: 7 bases; junction bases outside the gene matches: 9. Written as DNA, the CDR3 is TGTGCCAGCAGTTACCCTATTGAGACAGGGGCTGGCTACACCTTC. As protein: CASSYPIETGAGYTF.

V and J are TRBV28 and TRBJ1-1, with a possible D match to TRBD1 (6 bases). The germline gives CDR1 MDHEN, CDR2 SYDVKM. The length of the CDR3 is 16 residues. Trimming left V 10 bases short and J 1 base short, with 22 bases between. The CDR3 reads CATNPGGGMTNTEAFF. The CDR3 DNA is TGTGCCACTAATCCCGGGGGGGGCATGACGAACACTGAAGCTTTCTTT.

The rearrangement links TRBV27 to TRBJ2-3; D call uncertain. The CDR3 covers 15 residues. Germline assignment: CDR1 MNHEY and CDR2 SMNVEV (reference sequence). V gave up 3 bases and J gave up 0 bases, with 10 bases separating them. The CDR3 is CASSFRRMSTDTQYF. The CDR3 DNA reads TGTGCCAGCAGTTTCCGGCGGATGAGCACAGATACGCAGTATTTT.